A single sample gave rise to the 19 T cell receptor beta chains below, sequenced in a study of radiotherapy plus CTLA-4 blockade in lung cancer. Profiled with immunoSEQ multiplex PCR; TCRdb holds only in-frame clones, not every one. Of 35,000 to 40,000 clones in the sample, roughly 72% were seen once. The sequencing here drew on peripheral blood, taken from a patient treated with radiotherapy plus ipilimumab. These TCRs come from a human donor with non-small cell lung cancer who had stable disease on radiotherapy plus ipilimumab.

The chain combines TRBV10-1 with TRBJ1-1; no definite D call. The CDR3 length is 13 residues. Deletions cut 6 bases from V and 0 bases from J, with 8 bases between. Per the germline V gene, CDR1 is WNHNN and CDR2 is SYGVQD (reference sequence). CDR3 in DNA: TGCGCCAGCAGGCCGAGTATGAACACTGAAGCTTTCTTT. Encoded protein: CASRPSMNTEAFF.

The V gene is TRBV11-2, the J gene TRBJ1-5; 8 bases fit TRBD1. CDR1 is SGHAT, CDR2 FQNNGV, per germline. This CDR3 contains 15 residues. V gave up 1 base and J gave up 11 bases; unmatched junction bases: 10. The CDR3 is CASSLGAGGPTAQHF. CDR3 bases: TGTGCCAGCAGCTTAGGGGCAGGGGGCCCAACAGCCCAGCATTTT.

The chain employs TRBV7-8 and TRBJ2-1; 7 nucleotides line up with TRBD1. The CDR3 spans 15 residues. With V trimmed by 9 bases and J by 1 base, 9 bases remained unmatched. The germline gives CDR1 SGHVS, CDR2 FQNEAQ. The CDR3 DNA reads TGTGCCAGTTCCGGGACAGCTATATCCTACAATGAGCAGTTCTTC. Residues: CASSGTAISYNEQFF.

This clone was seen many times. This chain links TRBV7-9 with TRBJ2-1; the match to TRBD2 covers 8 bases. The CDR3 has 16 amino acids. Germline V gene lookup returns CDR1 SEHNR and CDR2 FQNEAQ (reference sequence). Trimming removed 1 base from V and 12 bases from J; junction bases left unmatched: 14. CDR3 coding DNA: TGTGCCAGCAGCTTAGTAGGCGGGGGGCGCCCCGGGGGGCAGTTCTTC. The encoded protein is CASSLVGGGRPGGQFF.

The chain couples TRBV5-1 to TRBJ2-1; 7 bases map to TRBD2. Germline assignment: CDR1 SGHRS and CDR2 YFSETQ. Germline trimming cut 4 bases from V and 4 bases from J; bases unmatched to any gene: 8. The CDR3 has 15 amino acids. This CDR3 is CASSLTGEGYNEQFF. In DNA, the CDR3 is TGCGCCAGCAGCCTGACTGGGGAGGGATACAATGAGCAGTTCTTC. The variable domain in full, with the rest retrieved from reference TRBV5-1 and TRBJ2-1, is KAGVTQTPRYLIKTRGQQVTLSCSPISGHRSVSWYQQTPGQGLQFLFEYFSETQRNKGNFPGRFSGRQFSNSRSEMNVSTLELGDSALYLCASSLTGEGYNEQFFGPGTRLTVL.

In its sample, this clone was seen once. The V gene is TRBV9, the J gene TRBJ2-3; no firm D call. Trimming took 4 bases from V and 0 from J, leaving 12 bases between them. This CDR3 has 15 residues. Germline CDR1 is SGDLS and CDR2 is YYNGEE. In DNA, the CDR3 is TGTGCCAGCAGCCTGAGAGGCACTAGCACAGATACGCAGTATTTT. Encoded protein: CASSLRGTSTDTQYF. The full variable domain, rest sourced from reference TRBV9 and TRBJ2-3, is DSGVTQTPKHLITATGQRVTLRCSPRSGDLSVYWYQQSLDQGLQFLIQYYNGEERAKGNILERFSAQQFPDLHSELNLSSLELGDSALYFCASSLRGTSTDTQYFGPGTRLTVL.

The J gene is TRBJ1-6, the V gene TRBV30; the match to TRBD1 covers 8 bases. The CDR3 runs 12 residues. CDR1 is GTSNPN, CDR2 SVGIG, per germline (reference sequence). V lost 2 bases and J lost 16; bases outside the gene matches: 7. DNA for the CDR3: TGTGCCTGGAGTCCGAGGACAGGGTCTCTCCACTTT. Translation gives CAWSPRTGSLHF.

CDR3 sequence reads: CASSRWMAREENGYTF. In nucleotides, the CDR3 is TGTGCCAGCAGCCGCTGGATGGCTCGGGAGGAGAATGGCTACACCTTC. The J gene is TRBJ1-2, the V gene TRBV7-9; no clear D. Per the germline V gene, CDR1 is SEHNR and CDR2 is FQNEAQ (reference sequence). This CDR3 contains 16 residues. V gave up 5 bases and J gave up 6 bases, with 22 bases separating them.

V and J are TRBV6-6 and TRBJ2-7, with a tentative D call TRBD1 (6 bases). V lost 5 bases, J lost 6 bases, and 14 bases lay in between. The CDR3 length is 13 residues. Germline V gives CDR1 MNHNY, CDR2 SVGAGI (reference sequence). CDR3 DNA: TGTGCCAGCAGTCGTCAGGGGTTTGGCGAGCAGTACTTC. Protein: CASSRQGFGEQYF.

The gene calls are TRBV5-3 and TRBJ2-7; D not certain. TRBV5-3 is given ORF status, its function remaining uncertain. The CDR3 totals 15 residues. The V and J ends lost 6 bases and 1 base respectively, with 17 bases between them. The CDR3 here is CARNVWPAVSYEQYF. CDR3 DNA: TGTGCCAGAAATGTCTGGCCCGCCGTATCCTACGAGCAGTACTTC.

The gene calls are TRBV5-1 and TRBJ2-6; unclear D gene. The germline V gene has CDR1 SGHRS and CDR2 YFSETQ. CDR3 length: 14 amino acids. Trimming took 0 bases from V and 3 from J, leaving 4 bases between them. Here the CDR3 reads CASSLAVGANVLTF. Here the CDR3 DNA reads TGCGCCAGCAGCTTGGCCGTTGGGGCCAACGTCCTGACTTTC.

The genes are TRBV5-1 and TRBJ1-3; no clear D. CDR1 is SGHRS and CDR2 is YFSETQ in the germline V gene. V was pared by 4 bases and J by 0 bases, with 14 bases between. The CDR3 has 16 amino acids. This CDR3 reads CASSPGGGVSGNTIYF. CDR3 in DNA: TGCGCCAGCAGCCCCGGCGGCGGGGTCTCTGGAAACACCATATATTTT. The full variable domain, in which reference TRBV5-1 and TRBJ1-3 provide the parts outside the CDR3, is KAGVTQTPRYLIKTRGQQVTLSCSPISGHRSVSWYQQTPGQGLQFLFEYFSETQRNKGNFPGRFSGRQFSNSRSEMNVSTLELGDSALYLCASSPGGGVSGNTIYFGEGSWLTVV.

The CDR3 region is CATSPFAGLSGANVLTF. In DNA form, the CDR3 reads TGTGCCACCAGCCCCTTCGCGGGGCTGTCTGGGGCCAACGTCCTGACTTTC. This chain connects TRBV15 to TRBJ2-6; possibly TRBD2 for D (6 bases). The CDR3 consists of 17 residues. CDR1 is LNHNV and CDR2 is YYDKDF in the germline V gene (reference sequence). The germline V and J ends were trimmed by 5 bases and 1 base, with 15 bases remaining between them.

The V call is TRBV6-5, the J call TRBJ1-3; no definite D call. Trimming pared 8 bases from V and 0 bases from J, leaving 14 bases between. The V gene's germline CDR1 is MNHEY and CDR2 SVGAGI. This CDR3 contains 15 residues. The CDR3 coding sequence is TGTGCCAGCGGTCGCCCAACGAGCTCTGGAAACACCATATATTTT. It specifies CASGRPTSSGNTIYF.

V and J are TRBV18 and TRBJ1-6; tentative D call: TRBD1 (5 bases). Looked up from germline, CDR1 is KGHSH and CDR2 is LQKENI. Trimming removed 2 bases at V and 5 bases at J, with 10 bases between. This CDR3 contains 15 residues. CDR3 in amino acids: CASSPNGGDNSPLHF. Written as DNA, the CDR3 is TGTGCCAGCTCACCAAACGGGGGGGATAATTCACCCCTCCACTTT.

As DNA, the CDR3 is TGCGCCAGCAGCCAGGACTTTGTAAGGACGAACACTGAAGCTTTCTTT. Amino acid sequence: CASSQDFVRTNTEAFF. V and J are TRBV4-1 and TRBJ1-1, with D uncertain. CDR3 length: 16 residues. Germline V gene sequence: CDR1 MGHRA, CDR2 YSYEKL. The ends were cut back, 3 bases at V and 1 base at J, with 15 bases in the middle.

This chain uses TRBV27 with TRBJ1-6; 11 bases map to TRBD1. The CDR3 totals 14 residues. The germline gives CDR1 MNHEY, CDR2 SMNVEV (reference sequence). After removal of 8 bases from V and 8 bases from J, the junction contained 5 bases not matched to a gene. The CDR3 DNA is TGTGCCAGCGGACAGGGGGCGTCTCATTCACCCCTCCACTTT. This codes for CASGQGASHSPLHF.

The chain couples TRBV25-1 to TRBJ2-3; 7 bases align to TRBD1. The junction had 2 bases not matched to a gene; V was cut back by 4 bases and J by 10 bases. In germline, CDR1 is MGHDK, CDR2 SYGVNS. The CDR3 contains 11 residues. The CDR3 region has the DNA TGTGCCAGCAGTGGAGACAGGGCGCAGTATTTT. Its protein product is CASSGDRAQYF.

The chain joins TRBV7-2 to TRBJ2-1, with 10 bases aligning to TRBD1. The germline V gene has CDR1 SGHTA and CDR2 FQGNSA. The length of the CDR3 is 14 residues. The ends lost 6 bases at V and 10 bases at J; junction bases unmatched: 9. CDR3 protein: CASSSDRGPFEQFF. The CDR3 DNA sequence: TGTGCCAGCAGTTCCGACAGGGGGCCATTCGAGCAGTTCTTC.